These T cell receptor beta chains were read from a single sample in a study of shared clonotypes between healthy human individuals. Clones were sequenced by immunoSEQ multiplex PCR, and TCRdb holds only the in-frame ones, with some missing. The profile shows 560,000 or so clones, approximately 96% of them singletons. Source material: naive CD8+ T cells sorted from blood. The receptors shown here come from a woman aged 25 to 45 in good health. CDR3s include the opening cysteine and the closing phenylalanine or tryptophan. Each record gives: clone size, V gene, D gene, J gene, CDR3 protein, CDR3 DNA. The D gene is left open where the match is weak. A clone size is listed for some rows: how often the clone was seen (once, few, many), or a class if it is expanded.

clone_size: -; v_call: TRBV28; d_call: -; j_call: TRBJ1-1; cdr3_aa: CASSFGENLEAFF; cdr3_nt: TGTGCCAGCAGTTTCGGTGAGAACCTTGAAGCTTTCTTT
clone_size: once; v_call: TRBV7-3; d_call: -; j_call: TRBJ2-7; cdr3_aa: CASSLGGGSYEQYF; cdr3_nt: TGTGCCAGCAGCTTAGGAGGGGGCTCCTACGAGCAGTACTTC
clone_size: -; v_call: TRBV7-6; d_call: -; j_call: TRBJ2-7; cdr3_aa: CASSPGDRTYEQYF; cdr3_nt: TGTGCCAGCAGCCCCGGTGACAGGACCTACGAGCAGTACTTC
clone_size: -; v_call: TRBV7-9; d_call: TRBD2; j_call: TRBJ2-7; cdr3_aa: CASSPGGTCEQYF; cdr3_nt: TGTGCCAGCAGTCCGGGAGGGACCTGCGAGCAGTACTTC
clone_size: -; v_call: TRBV5-8; d_call: -; j_call: TRBJ1-1; cdr3_aa: CASSLSVMNTEAFF; cdr3_nt: TGTGCCAGCAGCTTGTCGGTGATGAACACTGAAGCTTTCTTT
clone_size: -; v_call: TRBV5-6; d_call: TRBD1; j_call: TRBJ2-1; cdr3_aa: CASSWDRGHEQFF; cdr3_nt: TGTGCCAGCAGCTGGGACAGGGGGCATGAGCAGTTCTTC
clone_size: -; v_call: TRBV10-2; d_call: -; j_call: TRBJ1-2; cdr3_aa: CASCASAGAGFCYGYTF; cdr3_nt: TGCGCCAGCTGCGCCAGCGCAGGCGCTGGGTTTTGCTATGGCTACACCTTC
clone_size: -; v_call: TRBV19; d_call: -; j_call: TRBJ1-1; cdr3_aa: CASSIERGLNTEAFF; cdr3_nt: TGTGCCAGTAGTATAGAGCGGGGACTGAACACTGAAGCTTTCTTT
clone_size: once; v_call: TRBV5-5; d_call: -; j_call: TRBJ2-1; cdr3_aa: CASSLIQGMDNEQFF; cdr3_nt: TGTGCCAGCAGCTTGATACAGGGTATGGACAATGAGCAGTTCTTC
clone_size: -; v_call: TRBV29-1; d_call: TRBD2; j_call: TRBJ2-1; cdr3_aa: CSVDGTSGSSNEQFF; cdr3_nt: TGCAGCGTTGATGGGACTAGCGGGAGTAGTAATGAGCAGTTCTTC
clone_size: -; v_call: TRBV28; d_call: TRBD2; j_call: TRBJ2-3; cdr3_aa: CATYPGTSGFEDTQYF; cdr3_nt: TGTGCCACCTACCCCGGGACTAGCGGCTTCGAAGATACGCAGTATTTT